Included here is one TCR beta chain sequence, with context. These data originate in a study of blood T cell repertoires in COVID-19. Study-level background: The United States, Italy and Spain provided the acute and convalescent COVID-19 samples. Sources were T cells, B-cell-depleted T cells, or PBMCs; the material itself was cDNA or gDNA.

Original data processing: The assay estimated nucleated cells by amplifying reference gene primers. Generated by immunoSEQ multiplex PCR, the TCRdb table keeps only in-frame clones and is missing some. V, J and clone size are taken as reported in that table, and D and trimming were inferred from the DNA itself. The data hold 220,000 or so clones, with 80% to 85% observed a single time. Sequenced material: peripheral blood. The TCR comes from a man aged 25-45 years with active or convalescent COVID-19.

CDR3 in amino acids: CASSLIHSGNTIYF. In nucleotides, the CDR3 is TGTGCCAGCAGCTTAATTCACTCTGGAAACACCATATATTTT. This chain connects TRBV7-9 to TRBJ1-3; D gene uncertain. CDR1 and CDR2 from the germline V gene are SEHNR and FQNEAQ (reference sequence). The CDR3 contains 14 residues. Trimming cost V 2 bases and J 0 bases, with 5 bases left between them.